Listed below are T cell receptor beta chains from one sample, sequenced in a study of blood T cell repertoires in COVID-19. Some clones are missing from TCRdb's copy, which holds only in-frame ones; the method was immunoSEQ multiplex PCR. This table holds about 92,000 clones, 85% found once. Sequencing was carried out using peripheral blood. These receptors were collected from an elderly man with acute or convalescent COVID-19. Both conserved end residues are part of each CDR3. The D gene is left open where the match is weak. The listing skips clone size in some rows; elsewhere it reads once, few, many or a size class.

D gene: TRBD2
clone size: -
J gene: TRBJ2-3
V gene: TRBV18
CDR3 DNA: TGTGCCAGCGGGGCGGGAGGCACAGATACGCAGTATTTT
CDR3 protein: CASGAGGTDTQYF

D gene: -
clone size: -
J gene: TRBJ1-2
V gene: TRBV5-4
CDR3 DNA: TGTGCCAGCAGCTTGGGTGGGGGGGCAACCTATGGCTACACCTTC
CDR3 protein: CASSLGGGATYGYTF

D gene: TRBD1
clone size: few
J gene: TRBJ2-7
V gene: TRBV5-4
CDR3 DNA: TGTGCCAGCAGCTTGGACAGGGGATTCGACGAGCAGTACTTC
CDR3 protein: CASSLDRGFDEQYF

D gene: TRBD1
clone size: -
J gene: TRBJ2-3
V gene: TRBV29-1
CDR3 DNA: TGCAGCGTAACTCGGGACAGCCAAGATACGCAGTATTTT
CDR3 protein: CSVTRDSQDTQYF

D gene: TRBD1
clone size: few
J gene: TRBJ1-1
V gene: TRBV6-5
CDR3 DNA: TGTGCCAGCAGCGACAGGGCCTTGAACACTGAAGCTTTCTTT
CDR3 protein: CASSDRALNTEAFF

D gene: -
clone size: -
J gene: TRBJ2-5
V gene: TRBV25-1
CDR3 DNA: TGTGCCAGCAGTGAAATGGCGGGGCAAGAGACCCAGTACTTC
CDR3 protein: CASSEMAGQETQYF

D gene: TRBD2
clone size: -
J gene: TRBJ2-7
V gene: TRBV11-2
CDR3 DNA: TGTGCCAGCAGCACTACTAGCGGGGACTACGAGCAGTACTTC
CDR3 protein: CASSTTSGDYEQYF

D gene: -
clone size: -
J gene: TRBJ2-2
V gene: TRBV12-5
CDR3 DNA: TGTGCTAGTGGTTTCAGGCAGGGTTATTCCGGGGAGCTGTTTTTT
CDR3 protein: CASGFRQGYSGELFF

D gene: -
clone size: -
J gene: TRBJ2-7
V gene: TRBV14
CDR3 DNA: TGTGCCAGCAGCCAAGAGGGCCTAAACATCTACGAGCAGTACTTC
CDR3 protein: CASSQEGLNIYEQYF

D gene: TRBD1
clone size: -
J gene: TRBJ2-1
V gene: TRBV4-3
CDR3 DNA: TGCGCCAGCAGCCGGAACCTCGGGACAGGGGGCGATGAGCAGTTCTTC
CDR3 protein: CASSRNLGTGGDEQFF

D gene: TRBD2
clone size: -
J gene: TRBJ2-7
V gene: TRBV28
CDR3 DNA: TGTGCCAGCAGTTTCCCGGGACTAGCGGCCTACGAGCAGTACTTC
CDR3 protein: CASSFPGLAAYEQYF

D gene: -
clone size: -
J gene: TRBJ1-1
V gene: TRBV29-1
CDR3 DNA: TGCAGCGGTTATAGCCAGGGTGAAGCTTTCTTT
CDR3 protein: CSGYSQGEAFF

D gene: TRBD1
clone size: -
J gene: TRBJ2-7
V gene: TRBV6-5
CDR3 DNA: TGTGCCAGCAGGGACCGGGACAGGGGAACCTACGAGCAGTACTTC
CDR3 protein: CASRDRDRGTYEQYF

D gene: -
clone size: -
J gene: TRBJ2-2
V gene: TRBV12-5
CDR3 DNA: TGTGCTAGTGGTTTGCCCCGACGGAGGTACGGGGAGCTGTTTTTT
CDR3 protein: CASGLPRRRYGELFF

D gene: TRBD1
clone size: -
J gene: TRBJ1-5
V gene: TRBV30
CDR3 DNA: TGTGCCTGGGGATGGACAGGACCCCATCAGCCCCAGCATTTT
CDR3 protein: CAWGWTGPHQPQHF

D gene: TRBD1
clone size: -
J gene: TRBJ2-1
V gene: TRBV7-7
CDR3 DNA: TGTGCTAGCAGCTTAGGTCAGGGGGCGTACAATGAGCAGTTCTTC
CDR3 protein: CASSLGQGAYNEQFF

D gene: -
clone size: -
J gene: TRBJ2-2
V gene: TRBV3-1/TRBV3-2
CDR3 DNA: TGTGCCAGCAGCCAAAGCCTGAACACCGGGGAGCTGTTTTTT
CDR3 protein: CASSQSLNTGELFF

D gene: -
clone size: -
J gene: TRBJ1-2
V gene: TRBV20-1
CDR3 DNA: TGCAGTGCTAGTGTCGGAGATAACTATGGCTACACCTTC
CDR3 protein: CSASVGDNYGYTF

D gene: -
clone size: -
J gene: TRBJ1-5
V gene: TRBV30
CDR3 DNA: TGTGCCTGGAGTATGGCCAATCAGCCCCAGCATTTT
CDR3 protein: CAWSMANQPQHF

D gene: -
clone size: -
J gene: TRBJ1-5
V gene: TRBV3-1/TRBV3-2
CDR3 DNA: TGTGCCAGCAGCCAAGTGGGGGGAAATCAGCCCCAGCATTTT
CDR3 protein: CASSQVGGNQPQHF

D gene: TRBD1
clone size: -
J gene: TRBJ1-5
V gene: TRBV15
CDR3 DNA: TGTGCCACCAGCCCCGACAGGGGGAGGGGGAATCAGCCCCAGCATTTT
CDR3 protein: CATSPDRGRGNQPQHF

D gene: TRBD1
clone size: -
J gene: TRBJ2-1
V gene: TRBV7-3
CDR3 DNA: TGTGCCAGCAGCTTATGGGGGACAGGGTCCTACAATGAGCAGTTCTTC
CDR3 protein: CASSLWGTGSYNEQFF

D gene: -
clone size: -
J gene: TRBJ1-3
V gene: TRBV9
CDR3 DNA: TGTGCCAGCAGCGTAGTCCATAGCGGGGACACCATATATTTT
CDR3 protein: CASSVVHSGDTIYF

D gene: -
clone size: -
J gene: TRBJ1-1
V gene: TRBV2
CDR3 DNA: TGTGCCAGCAGTGATTCCCCCGACAGGATGAACACTGAAGCTTTCTTT
CDR3 protein: CASSDSPDRMNTEAFF